This T cell receptor beta chain was identified in a study of T-cell reconstitution after alpha-beta-depleted transplantation in children. This CDR3 comprises 14 residues. Germline V gene lookup returns CDR1 DFQATT and CDR2 SNEGSKA (reference sequence). J lost 4 bases, V lost 5 bases, and 10 bases had no gene match. Many counts were recorded for this clonotype. Construction of the TCRbeta library involved unique molecular identifiers. TCRdb reprocessed the PCR reads with MiXCR, giving one entry per CDR3 protein. The sample includes hundreds of thousands of distinct CDR3 sequences, roughly a tenth of them seen just once.

V and J are TRBV20-1 and TRBJ2-7; 8 bases line up with TRBD2. Here the sequenced sample was PBMCs from the stem cell graft donor, taken from the stem cell graft. The sequence was obtained from a human donor who donated a stem cell graft to a child with acute myeloid leukemia. Here the CDR3 reads CSAREREPPYEQYF. The CDR3 DNA is TGCAGTGCTCGCGAGCGGGAGCCCCCTTACGAGCAGTACTTC.